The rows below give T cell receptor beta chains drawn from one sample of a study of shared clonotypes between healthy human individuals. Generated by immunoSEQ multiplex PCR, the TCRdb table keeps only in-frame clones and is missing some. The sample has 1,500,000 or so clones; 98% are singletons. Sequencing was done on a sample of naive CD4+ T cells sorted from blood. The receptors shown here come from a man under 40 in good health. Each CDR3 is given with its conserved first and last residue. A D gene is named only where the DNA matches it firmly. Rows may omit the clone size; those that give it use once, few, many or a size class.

DNA: TGCGCCAGCAGCGCCCTACCTGGGGAGGCGAACCGATATGAAAAACTGTTTTTT
CDR3: CASSALPGEANRYEKLFF
V: TRBV4-1
size: .
D: .
J: TRBJ1-4

DNA: TGTGCCAGCAGTTACACAGGGGAATCGGGGACCCAGTACTTC
CDR3: CASSYTGESGTQYF
V: TRBV6-6
size: .
D: TRBD1
J: TRBJ2-5

DNA: TGCGCCAGCAGTAAACAGGGCACGGCCGGGGAGCTGTTTTTT
CDR3: CASSKQGTAGELFF
V: TRBV10-2
size: .
D: .
J: TRBJ2-2

DNA: TGTGCCAGCAGCTTACTGAGATTTCGAGATACGCAGTATTTT
CDR3: CASSLLRFRDTQYF
V: TRBV7-2
size: .
D: .
J: TRBJ2-3

DNA: TGTGCCAGCTCACCAAGACTAGCGGCGAGCACAGATACGCAGTATTTT
CDR3: CASSPRLAASTDTQYF
V: TRBV18
size: .
D: TRBD2
J: TRBJ2-3

DNA: TGCGCCAGCAGAGATTTAACTAGCACAGATACGCAGTATTTT
CDR3: CASRDLTSTDTQYF
V: TRBV5-1
size: .
D: .
J: TRBJ2-3

DNA: TGTGCCAGCAGTTTGGACAGGGGCAGGGGAAACACCATATATTTT
CDR3: CASSLDRGRGNTIYF
V: TRBV6-5
size: .
D: TRBD1
J: TRBJ1-3

DNA: TGCGCCAGCAGCTCAATGAGCACAGATACGCAGTATTTT
CDR3: CASSSMSTDTQYF
V: TRBV5-1
size: .
D: .
J: TRBJ2-3

DNA: TGCGCCAGCAGTGAGTCTCGGGGGAATCCTTACGAGCAGTACTTC
CDR3: CASSESRGNPYEQYF
V: TRBV10-1
size: .
D: .
J: TRBJ2-7

DNA: TGTGCCAGCAGCCATCAACTAGCGGGAGCCTACGAGCAGTACTTC
CDR3: CASSHQLAGAYEQYF
V: TRBV5-6
size: .
D: TRBD2
J: TRBJ2-7

DNA: TGTGCCAGCAGCCAAGAATGGGGGGAAGTCAAAAACATTCAGTACTTC
CDR3: CASSQEWGEVKNIQYF
V: TRBV4-2
size: .
D: .
J: TRBJ2-4

DNA: TGTGCCAGCAGGGGGTCTGAGACAGGGAGCCACGAGCAGTACTTC
CDR3: CASRGSETGSHEQYF
V: TRBV28
size: .
D: TRBD1
J: TRBJ2-7

DNA: TGCAGCGTTGAACTCGGGAGGGTGGGAGAGACCCAGTACTTC
CDR3: CSVELGRVGETQYF
V: TRBV29-1
size: .
D: TRBD2
J: TRBJ2-5

DNA: TGTGCCAGCAGCCCGGGACAGCCAACCTACGAGCAGTACTTC
CDR3: CASSPGQPTYEQYF
V: TRBV5-6
size: .
D: TRBD1
J: TRBJ2-7

DNA: TGTGCCAGCAGCTTAGTCGCGGGAGGGGACAATGAGCAGTTCTTC
CDR3: CASSLVAGGDNEQFF
V: TRBV7-6
size: .
D: TRBD2
J: TRBJ2-1

DNA: TGTGCTAGCAGCTTAGGCAGGGAAGGCTCCTACGAGCAGTACTTC
CDR3: CASSLGREGSYEQYF
V: TRBV7-7
size: .
D: .
J: TRBJ2-7

DNA: TGTGCCAGCAGCCGGGACAGGGACAATGAGCAGTTCTTC
CDR3: CASSRDRDNEQFF
V: TRBV11-3
size: .
D: TRBD1
J: TRBJ2-1

DNA: TGTGCCAGCAGCCATCGGCTCGGGGAGCTGTTTTTT
CDR3: CASSHRLGELFF
V: TRBV7-9
size: .
D: .
J: TRBJ2-2

DNA: TGTGCCATCAGACCGGACAGTGGGAAGAAAGAGACCCAGTACTTC
CDR3: CAIRPDSGKKETQYF
V: TRBV10-3
size: .
D: .
J: TRBJ2-5

DNA: TGTGCCAGCAGTGCGTTACATGGGGCCAACGTCCTGACTTTC
CDR3: CASSALHGANVLTF
V: TRBV6-1
size: .
D: .
J: TRBJ2-6

DNA: TGTGCCAGTAGCGGGACGACTGGAAACACCATATATTTT
CDR3: CASSGTTGNTIYF
V: TRBV19
size: .
D: .
J: TRBJ1-3

DNA: TGTGCCAGCAGCTCTACAGGGTTTGGCTACACCTTC
CDR3: CASSSTGFGYTF
V: TRBV28
size: once
D: .
J: TRBJ1-2

DNA: TGTGCCAGCAGGGCTAGCGGGACCGGGGAGCTGTTTTTT
CDR3: CASRASGTGELFF
V: TRBV6-5
size: .
D: TRBD2
J: TRBJ2-2

DNA: TGTGCCAGCAGCAAATTGGTGGATCGGGGTACGCAGTATTTT
CDR3: CASSKLVDRGTQYF
V: TRBV7-2
size: .
D: .
J: TRBJ2-3

DNA: TGTGCCAGCAGCCACACGACAGGGAACTATGGCTACACCTTC
CDR3: CASSHTTGNYGYTF
V: TRBV5-6
size: .
D: TRBD1
J: TRBJ1-2

DNA: TGTGCCAGCAGTTACTATCCCCAGGGAAACACTGAAGCTTTCTTT
CDR3: CASSYYPQGNTEAFF
V: TRBV28
size: .
D: .
J: TRBJ1-1

DNA: TGCAGCGGAAGGGACAACTACTTGAACACTGAAGCTTTCTTT
CDR3: CSGRDNYLNTEAFF
V: TRBV29-1
size: .
D: .
J: TRBJ1-1

DNA: TGTGCCAGCAGTTACTTGGGGGAGCAGTACTTC
CDR3: CASSYLGEQYF
V: TRBV6-6
size: .
D: .
J: TRBJ2-7

DNA: TGTGCCACCAGCAGCTCGCTCGGACTAGCGGGATTACAGTTCTTC
CDR3: CATSSSLGLAGLQFF
V: TRBV15
size: .
D: TRBD2
J: TRBJ2-1

DNA: TGCGCCAGCAGCTTGTTCTCAGGGGCTGGGGCCAACGTCCTGACTTTC
CDR3: CASSLFSGAGANVLTF
V: TRBV5-1
size: .
D: .
J: TRBJ2-6

DNA: TGTGCCAGCAGGCTCGTTGGAAATTATGGCTACACCTTC
CDR3: CASRLVGNYGYTF
V: TRBV7-2
size: .
D: .
J: TRBJ1-2

DNA: TGTGCCAGCAGCTACCGGGACAGCTCCTACAATGAGCAGTTCTTC
CDR3: CASSYRDSSYNEQFF
V: TRBV7-6
size: .
D: TRBD1
J: TRBJ2-1

DNA: TGTGCCAGCAGTGCCACAGGGGGATTGAACGATGAGCAGTTCTTC
CDR3: CASSATGGLNDEQFF
V: TRBV28
size: .
D: TRBD1
J: TRBJ2-1

DNA: TGTGCCAGCACTAGAGCCCAGATAAGCTCCTACAATGAGCAGTTCTTC
CDR3: CASTRAQISSYNEQFF
V: TRBV2
size: .
D: .
J: TRBJ2-1

DNA: TGTGCCAGCAACCGAGGGCCTATAACAGATACGCAGTATTTT
CDR3: CASNRGPITDTQYF
V: TRBV11-2
size: .
D: .
J: TRBJ2-3

DNA: TGTGCCAGCAGTCGGGGGAACCTCCAAGAGACCCAGTACTTC
CDR3: CASSRGNLQETQYF
V: TRBV6-5
size: .
D: .
J: TRBJ2-5

DNA: TGTGCCAGCAGTTTCAGACAGGGGGGGGCTGAAGCTTTCTTT
CDR3: CASSFRQGGAEAFF
V: TRBV27
size: .
D: TRBD1
J: TRBJ1-1

DNA: TGTGCCAGCAGCCAAGGTTTAGGGCCGAACACCGGGGAGCTGTTTTTT
CDR3: CASSQGLGPNTGELFF
V: TRBV14
size: .
D: .
J: TRBJ2-2

DNA: TGCGCCAGCAGCTCTGACCTAAATTCCTACAATGAGCAGTTCTTC
CDR3: CASSSDLNSYNEQFF
V: TRBV5-1
size: once
D: .
J: TRBJ2-1

DNA: TGTGCCACCAGCAGAGATCCTCGGACTAGCGGGAGTAGAAAGGCCGGGGAGCTGTTTTTT
CDR3: CATSRDPRTSGSRKAGELFF
V: TRBV15
size: .
D: TRBD2
J: TRBJ2-2

DNA: TGCGCCAGCAGCCAGAACAGGGGGCGTTTGGAAGCTTTCTTT
CDR3: CASSQNRGRLEAFF
V: TRBV5-1
size: .
D: TRBD1
J: TRBJ1-1

DNA: TGTGCCAGCAGTGACGGGACAATTTTTATCGGGGAGCTGTTTTTT
CDR3: CASSDGTIFIGELFF
V: TRBV9
size: .
D: .
J: TRBJ2-2

DNA: TGTGCCAGCAGTGGACAGGGCGGAGAGACCCAGTACTTC
CDR3: CASSGQGGETQYF
V: TRBV28
size: .
D: TRBD1
J: TRBJ2-5

DNA: TGTGCCAGCAGCCAGGGACAGCCAAGGCTTCATCAGCCCCAGCATTTT
CDR3: CASSQGQPRLHQPQHF
V: TRBV7-2
size: .
D: TRBD1
J: TRBJ1-5

DNA: TGCGCCAGCAGCTTTAGAGAACCGGGCGCGTCCGGGGAGCTGTTTTTT
CDR3: CASSFREPGASGELFF
V: TRBV5-1
size: .
D: .
J: TRBJ2-2

DNA: TGTGCTAGCGCCTTCCCCCGGGACATCAATGAGCAGTTCTTC
CDR3: CASAFPRDINEQFF
V: TRBV12-5
size: .
D: .
J: TRBJ2-1

DNA: TGTGCCAGCAGTTACTCGAGTAGTAGCAATCAGCCCCAGCATTTT
CDR3: CASSYSSSSNQPQHF
V: TRBV6-6
size: .
D: .
J: TRBJ1-5

DNA: TGCGCCAGCAGTGCTTCGACAGGCCCCAATCAGCCCCAGCATTTT
CDR3: CASSASTGPNQPQHF
V: TRBV10-1
size: .
D: .
J: TRBJ1-5

DNA: TGCGCCAGCAGTAGCGGGAGATCTCCCTACAATGAGCAGTTCTTC
CDR3: CASSSGRSPYNEQFF
V: TRBV10-1
size: .
D: TRBD2
J: TRBJ2-1

DNA: TGTGCCAGCAGCTTGGTTGCGACAATCAACGAGCAGTACTTC
CDR3: CASSLVATINEQYF
V: TRBV5-4
size: .
D: .
J: TRBJ2-7

DNA: TGTGCCAGCTCGCGTACAACCCTAACCGGGACAGGGCCTGGCAATCAGCCCCAGCATTTT
CDR3: CASSRTTLTGTGPGNQPQHF
V: TRBV18
size: .
D: TRBD1
J: TRBJ1-5

DNA: TGCAGCGTTTACAGCAAGCCGCAAGAGACCCAGTACTTC
CDR3: CSVYSKPQETQYF
V: TRBV29-1
size: .
D: .
J: TRBJ2-5

DNA: TGTGCCAGCAGTGCCGACGGCTACGAGCAGTACTTC
CDR3: CASSADGYEQYF
V: TRBV2
size: .
D: .
J: TRBJ2-7

DNA: TGTGCCAGCAGCCCGGAAGGCCAAGAGACCCAGTACTTC
CDR3: CASSPEGQETQYF
V: TRBV6-5
size: .
D: .
J: TRBJ2-5

DNA: TGTGCCAGCAGCTTAGTCTCCAATCAGCCCCAGCATTTT
CDR3: CASSLVSNQPQHF
V: TRBV11-2
size: .
D: .
J: TRBJ1-5

DNA: TGTGCCAGTAGTTTCGACAGGGGGCCGCCCTACGAGCAGTACTTC
CDR3: CASSFDRGPPYEQYF
V: TRBV19
size: .
D: TRBD1
J: TRBJ2-7

DNA: TGTGCCAGTAGTCCAAACGTTCCGACAGATACGCAGTATTTT
CDR3: CASSPNVPTDTQYF
V: TRBV19
size: .
D: .
J: TRBJ2-3